This passage covers 20 T cell receptor beta chains from one sample sequenced in a study of control samples from healthy donors and cancer patients. Sequenced by immunoSEQ multiplex PCR; TCRdb stores in-frame clones only, minus some. Here the sample spans under 150,000 clones, around 90% being singletons. Sequencing was carried out using blood. The receptors shown here come from a man in his thirties or forties in good health.

The chain is built from TRBV6-4 and TRBJ2-1, with TRBD1 matching over 10 bases. Germline V gene sequence: CDR1 MRHNA, CDR2 SNTAGT. CDR3 size: 14 residues. Trimming removed 2 bases from V and 10 bases from J; junction bases left unmatched: 5. This CDR3 reads CASSDPGTGDEQFF. DNA for the CDR3: TGTGCCAGCAGTGACCCCGGGACAGGGGACGAGCAGTTCTTC.

This chain uses TRBV7-8 with TRBJ1-1; D unresolved. The V end lost 2 bases, the J end lost 4 bases, and 14 bases lay between the germline ends. The CDR3 sequence is 15 residues long. The germline V gene has CDR1 SGHVS and CDR2 FQNEAQ. CDR3 sequence (DNA): TGTGCCAGCAGCTTATCGTACAGCTCTAGCACTGAAGCTTTCTTT. Translating gives CASSLSYSSSTEAFF.

The V gene is TRBV24-1, the J gene TRBJ2-2; tentatively, D is TRBD1 (5 bases). The CDR3 is made up of 15 amino acids. CDR1 KGHDR and CDR2 SFDVKD come from the germline V gene. V lost 9 bases to trimming and J lost 3 bases, with 16 bases between them. DNA for the CDR3: TGTGCCACCGGTTTTTCAGGGATTGACACCGGGGAGCTGTTTTTT. Translating gives CATGFSGIDTGELFF.

The V call is TRBV19, the J call TRBJ1-5; D may be TRBD1 (5 bases). The V end lost 4 bases, the J end lost 1 base, and 11 bases lay between the germline ends. The germline CDR1 and CDR2 sequences are LNHDA and SQIVND (reference sequence). The CDR3 runs 15 residues. DNA of the CDR3: TGTGCCAGTAGTAGGGGTCAGGGAAGCAATCAGCCCCAGCATTTT. Translation gives CASSRGQGSNQPQHF.

The CDR3 here is CASSVGQAEGSPLHF. The CDR3 nucleotides are TGTGCCAGCAGCGTCGGACAGGCTGAAGGTTCACCCCTCCACTTT. The chain has TRBV9 and TRBJ1-6, with 7 bases aligning to TRBD1. Germline CDR1 SGDLS, CDR2 YYNGEE. The V segment lost 2 bases and the J segment 9 bases; nucleotides outside the gene matches: 8. The CDR3 spans 15 residues.

The V gene is TRBV4-1, the J gene TRBJ2-7; D gene ambiguous. Trimming left V 1 base short and J 9 bases short, with 13 bases between. The V gene's germline CDR1 is MGHRA and CDR2 YSYEKL. The CDR3 loop spans 13 amino acids. The CDR3 coding sequence is TGCGCCAGCAGCCAAGTAGGCGGTTTTCGGCAGTACTTC. As protein: CASSQVGGFRQYF.

This clone occurred a few times. V is TRBV6-2 or TRBV6-3 and J is TRBJ2-2, with 9 bases lining up with TRBD1. The CDR3 length is 16 residues. The V and J ends lost 4 bases and 6 bases, in that order; junction bases with no gene match: 9. Per germline, CDR1 MNHEY and CDR2 SVGEGT. CDR3 coding DNA: TGTGCCAGCAGTTTTCCAGGGACAGGGCGCGCCGGGGAGCTGTTTTTT. It yields the protein CASSFPGTGRAGELFF.

The rearrangement joins TRBV5-1 to TRBJ2-7; D is possibly TRBD1 (5 bases). Germline V gene lookup returns CDR1 SGHRS and CDR2 YFSETQ. The CDR3 has 12 amino acids. The V gene lost 4 bases and the J gene lost 7 bases, with 12 bases spanning the gap. CDR3 coding DNA: TGCGCCAGCAGCGGTGCAGGGCGAGAGCAGTACTTC. The encoded protein is CASSGAGREQYF.

The chain employs TRBV5-1 and TRBJ2-5; D is unresolved. The germline V gene encodes CDR1 SGHRS and CDR2 YFSETQ. The V gene lost 3 bases and the J gene lost 1 base, with 7 bases spanning the gap. This CDR3 contains 13 residues. This CDR3 is CASSYRPQETQYF. In DNA form, the CDR3 reads TGCGCCAGCAGCTACCGGCCCCAAGAGACCCAGTACTTC. The whole variable domain, remainder taken from reference TRBV5-1 and TRBJ2-5, is KAGVTQTPRYLIKTRGQQVTLSCSPISGHRSVSWYQQTPGQGLQFLFEYFSETQRNKGNFPGRFSGRQFSNSRSEMNVSTLELGDSALYLCASSYRPQETQYFGPGTRLLVL.

The V gene is TRBV5-4, the J gene TRBJ2-3; D ambiguous. Trimming cost V 1 base and J 2 bases, with 5 bases left between them. The CDR3 covers 13 residues. CDR1 and CDR2 (germline): SGHNT, YYREEE (reference sequence). The CDR3 DNA is TGTGCCAGCAGCTTGCCCAACACAGATACGCAGTATTTT. Residues: CASSLPNTDTQYF.

The chain joins TRBV11-2 to TRBJ2-5, with D uncertain. This CDR3 comprises 14 residues. The V gene lost 1 base and the J gene lost 4 bases, with 10 bases spanning the gap. CDR1 and CDR2 (germline): SGHAT, FQNNGV. The CDR3 sequence: CASSLAVRRETQYF. In DNA, the CDR3 is TGTGCCAGCAGCTTAGCGGTCCGACGAGAGACCCAGTACTTC.

The chain uses TRBV5-5 and TRBJ2-5; a weak D match, TRBD1 (6 bases). CDR1 and CDR2 (germline): SGHKS, YYEKEE (reference sequence). V was clipped by 1 base and J by 1 base, with 11 bases between them. CDR3 size: 15 residues. The CDR3 region has the DNA TGTGCCAGCAGCTTGCAGGGGACAACCCAAGAGACCCAGTACTTC. This translates into CASSLQGTTQETQYF.

In this sample, this clone turned up a few times. The V gene is TRBV6-6, the J gene TRBJ2-1; the D is unclear. V dropped 1 base and J dropped 14 bases, with 18 bases sitting between them. Germline values: CDR1 MNHNY, CDR2 SVGAGI (reference sequence). CDR3 length equals 14 residues. DNA of the CDR3: TGTGCCAGCAGTTACTGGTCGGCAAATCCCGGAGAGTTCTTC. Its protein product is CASSYWSANPGEFF.

The V call is TRBV5-4, the J call TRBJ1-2, with D hard to call. Germline CDR1 reads SGHNT; CDR2 reads YYREEE (reference sequence). Trimming shortened V by 0 bases and J by 2 bases, and 26 bases separated the two germline ends. The CDR3 is 20 residues long. CDR3 sequence reads: CASSLAQPYAPPEVNYGYTF. The CDR3 DNA sequence: TGTGCCAGCAGCTTGGCCCAGCCATATGCCCCTCCGGAGGTGAACTATGGCTACACCTTC.

The CDR3 DNA sequence: TGCGCCAGCAGCTTGGGCCAGGGGGCGCGGGGCACCGGGGAGCTGTTTTTT. Its protein is CASSLGQGARGTGELFF. The rearrangement uses TRBV5-1 and TRBJ2-2, with 8 bases aligning to TRBD1. From germline, CDR1 is SGHRS and CDR2 YFSETQ. The CDR3 has 17 residues. V shed 0 bases, J shed 4 bases, and the junction held 8 bases outside the gene matches. The whole variable domain, remainder taken from reference TRBV5-1 and TRBJ2-2, is KAGVTQTPRYLIKTRGQQVTLSCSPISGHRSVSWYQQTPGQGLQFLFEYFSETQRNKGNFPGRFSGRQFSNSRSEMNVSTLELGDSALYLCASSLGQGARGTGELFFGEGSRLTVL.

The rearrangement uses TRBV10-3 and TRBJ2-7, with D possibly being TRBD2 (7 bases). Trimming removed 4 bases at V and 2 bases at J, with 21 bases between. CDR1 is ENHRY, CDR2 SYGVKD, per germline. The CDR3 runs to 17 residues. The CDR3 region has the DNA TGTGCCATCAGTGTGGGGGGGGCTTCTTCTTCTGCCTACGAGCAGTACTTC. Its protein is CAISVGGASSSAYEQYF.

The chain recombines TRBV7-8 with TRBJ1-5; a weak D match, TRBD1 (6 bases). Germline CDR1 SGHVS, CDR2 FQNEAQ. V was shortened by 2 bases and J by 2 bases, with 16 bases between the two germline ends. CDR3 length: 17 amino acids. CDR3 amino acids: CASSLITGGAGNQPQHF. Written as DNA, the CDR3 is TGTGCCAGCAGCTTAATTACTGGGGGCGCCGGCAATCAGCCCCAGCATTTT. Using reference TRBV7-8 and TRBJ1-5 for the parts outside the CDR3, the full variable domain is GAGVSQSPRYKVAKRGQDVALRCDPISGHVSLFWYQQALGQGPEFLTYFQNEAQLDKSGLPSDRFFAERPEGSVSTLKIQRTQQEDSAVYLCASSLITGGAGNQPQHFGDGTRLSIL.

This sequence joins TRBV4-1 and TRBJ2-7; 8 nucleotides agree with TRBD2. CDR1 is MGHRA, CDR2 YSYEKL, per germline. The CDR3 consists of 17 residues. V was pared by 4 bases and J by 2 bases, with 13 bases of the junction left unmatched. The CDR3 coding sequence is TGCGCCAGCAGCCCAAGAGGCCAGCGGGGGCCAGCCTACGAGCAGTACTTC. This encodes CASSPRGQRGPAYEQYF.

V gene TRBV24-1 combines with J gene TRBJ1-1; D perhaps matches TRBD1 (6 bases). This CDR3 spans 13 amino acids. V was trimmed by 1 base and J by 6 bases, leaving 8 bases between them. Germline V gene lookup returns CDR1 KGHDR and CDR2 SFDVKD. The CDR3 DNA reads TGTGCCACCAGTGATTTTCGGACAGCTGAAGCTTTCTTT. Encoded protein: CATSDFRTAEAFF.

V and J are TRBV5-6 and TRBJ2-3; D may be TRBD2 (6 bases). Trimming took 1 base from V and 6 from J, leaving 12 bases between them. The CDR3 runs 14 residues. Germline CDR1 is SGHDT and CDR2 is YYEEEE. The CDR3 bases are TGTGCCAGCAGCTTGCAACGAGGGACTGATACGCAGTATTTT. Encoded protein: CASSLQRGTDTQYF. The complete variable domain, with remaining parts taken from reference TRBV5-6 and TRBJ2-3, reads DAGVTQSPTHLIKTRGQQVTLRCSPKSGHDTVSWYQQALGQGPQFIFQYYEEEERQRGNFPDRFSGHQFPNYSSELNVNALLLGDSALYLCASSLQRGTDTQYFGPGTRLTVL.